The 10 T cell receptor beta chains below were found in one sample sequenced in a study of blood T cell repertoires in COVID-19. Some clones are missing from TCRdb's copy, which holds only in-frame ones; the method was immunoSEQ multiplex PCR. In the table there are tens of thousands of clones, roughly 90% of which are singletons. The sample was peripheral blood. Every receptor here comes from a human donor in a cohort sampled during active COVID-19. The donor label of this sample is uncertain.

The genes are TRBV19 and TRBJ1-2; the D is unclear. This CDR3 contains 13 residues. Per the germline V gene, CDR1 is LNHDA and CDR2 is SQIVND (reference sequence). V lost 6 bases to trimming and J lost 8 bases, with 16 bases between them. The CDR3 region has the DNA TGTGCCAGTAGCCGAACTCTGACATCGGGCTACACCTTC. This gives the protein CASSRTLTSGYTF.

The J gene is TRBJ2-1, the V gene TRBV19; the match to TRBD1 covers 9 bases. The V gene's germline CDR1 is LNHDA and CDR2 SQIVND (reference sequence). J gave up 6 bases and V 5 bases, and 5 bases lay outside the gene matches. There are 14 residues in the CDR3. The CDR3: CASSSRDRANEQFF. CDR3 nucleotides: TGTGCCAGTAGTTCCCGGGACAGGGCCAATGAGCAGTTCTTC. The full variable domain, rest sourced from reference TRBV19 and TRBJ2-1, is DGGITQSPKYLFRKEGQNVTLSCEQNLNHDAMYWYRQDPGQGLRLIYYSQIVNDFQKGDIAEGYSVSREKKESFPLTVTSAQKNPTAFYLCASSSRDRANEQFFGPGTRLTVL.

V usage is TRBV5-6 and J usage is TRBJ2-5, with 8 nucleotides matching TRBD1. The ends lost 2 bases at V and 0 bases at J; junction bases unmatched: 12. Germline loops: CDR1 SGHDT, CDR2 YYEEEE. This CDR3 comprises 18 residues. CDR3 loop: CASSLSFFLDRDQETQYF. In nucleotides, the CDR3 is TGTGCCAGCAGCTTATCTTTTTTTTTGGACAGGGACCAAGAGACCCAGTACTTC.

The chain joins TRBV15 to TRBJ2-7; 9 nucleotides match TRBD1. In germline, CDR1 is LNHNV, CDR2 YYDKDF (reference sequence). J gave up 7 bases and V 6 bases, and 16 bases lay outside the gene matches. This CDR3 spans 16 amino acids. The DNA for the CDR3 is TGTGCCACCAGTACTTCACCGGGACAGGGTCAGGGAGAGCAGTACTTC. Its protein product is CATSTSPGQGQGEQYF.

The chain combines TRBV7-8 with TRBJ2-2, with 7 bases aligning to TRBD1. V lost 6 bases and J lost 4; bases outside the gene matches: 17. The germline CDR1 and CDR2 sequences are SGHVS and FQNEAQ. The CDR3 is made up of 18 amino acids. The CDR3 coding sequence is TGTGCCAGCAGACTCGCCTTTACAGGGGTAGGCGGCACCGGGGAGCTGTTTTTT. This sequence encodes CASRLAFTGVGGTGELFF.

The chain links TRBV12-3 or TRBV12-4 to TRBJ1-2; TRBD1 might be the D (6 bases). V was pared by 4 bases and J by 6 bases, with 12 bases between. This CDR3 has 13 residues. The CDR3 nucleotides are TGTGCCAGCAGTTCTCGGGGGGGGCATGGCTACACCTTC. Its translation: CASSSRGGHGYTF.

In its sample, this clone was seen a few times. The chain has TRBV5-1 and TRBJ2-1, with 11 bases aligning to TRBD1. Germline lookup yields CDR1 SGHRS and CDR2 YFSETQ. The CDR3 runs to 17 residues. The trim removed 4 bases at V and 9 bases at J, leaving 15 bases unmatched. The CDR3 nucleotides are TGCGCCAGCAGCCAATCCGGACAGGGGGCTTTAGGCGGTGAGCAGTTCTTC. It codes for CASSQSGQGALGGEQFF. Supplemented by reference TRBV5-1 and TRBJ2-1, the full variable domain reads KAGVTQTPRYLIKTRGQQVTLSCSPISGHRSVSWYQQTPGQGLQFLFEYFSETQRNKGNFPGRFSGRQFSNSRSEMNVSTLELGDSALYLCASSQSGQGALGGEQFFGPGTRLTVL.

This sequence joins TRBV6-1 and TRBJ2-7; D is possibly TRBD2 (6 bases). The V gene lost 1 base and the J gene lost 4 bases, with 11 bases spanning the gap. The CDR3 is 14 amino acids. In germline, CDR1 is MNHNS, CDR2 SASEGT. CDR3 residues: CASSEEAGWYEQYF. CDR3 DNA: TGTGCCAGCAGTGAAGAGGCGGGGTGGTACGAGCAGTACTTC.

This clone has a single count. The chain has TRBV3-1 (or the pseudogene TRBV3-2) and TRBJ2-1; D is possibly TRBD2 (5 bases). V dropped 2 bases and J dropped 7 bases, with 15 bases sitting between them. The germline CDR1 and CDR2 sequences are LGHDT and YNNKEL (reference sequence). There are 15 residues in the CDR3. The CDR3, as DNA: TGTGCCAGCAGCCAACTCAGACACCCGGGGAATGAGCAGTTCTTC. Protein sequence: CASSQLRHPGNEQFF.

The chain is built from TRBV6-6 and TRBJ2-1, with 11 nucleotides matching TRBD2. V gave up 6 bases and J gave up 8 bases; unmatched junction bases: 6. This CDR3 has 14 amino acids. Germline assignment: CDR1 MNHNY and CDR2 SVGAGI (reference sequence). The CDR3 is CASSLSGRADEQFF. The CDR3 DNA sequence: TGTGCCAGCAGCCTTAGCGGGAGGGCAGATGAGCAGTTCTTC.